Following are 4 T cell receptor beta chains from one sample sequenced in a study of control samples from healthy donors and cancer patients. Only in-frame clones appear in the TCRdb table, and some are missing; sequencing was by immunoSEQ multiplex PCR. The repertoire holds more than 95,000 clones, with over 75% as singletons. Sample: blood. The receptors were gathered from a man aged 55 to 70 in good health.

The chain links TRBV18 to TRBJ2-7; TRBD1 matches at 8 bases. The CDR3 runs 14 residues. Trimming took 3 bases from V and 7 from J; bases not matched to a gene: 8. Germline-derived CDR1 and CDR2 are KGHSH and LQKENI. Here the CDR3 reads CASSPLDRVGEQYF. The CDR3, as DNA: TGTGCCAGCTCACCCCTGGACAGGGTGGGGGAGCAGTACTTC. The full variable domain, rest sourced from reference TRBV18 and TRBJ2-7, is NAGVMQNPRHLVRRRGQEARLRCSPMKGHSHVYWYRQLPEEGLKFMVYLQKENIIDESGMPKERFSAEFPKEGPSILRIQQVVRGDSAAYFCASSPLDRVGEQYFGPGTRLTVT.

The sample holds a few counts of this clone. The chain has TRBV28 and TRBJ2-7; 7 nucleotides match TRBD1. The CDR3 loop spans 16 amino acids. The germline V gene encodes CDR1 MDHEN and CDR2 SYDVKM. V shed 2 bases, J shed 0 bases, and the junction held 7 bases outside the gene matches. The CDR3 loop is CASSLMGQLSSYEQYF. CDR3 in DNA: TGTGCCAGCAGTTTAATGGGACAGTTAAGCTCCTACGAGCAGTACTTC.

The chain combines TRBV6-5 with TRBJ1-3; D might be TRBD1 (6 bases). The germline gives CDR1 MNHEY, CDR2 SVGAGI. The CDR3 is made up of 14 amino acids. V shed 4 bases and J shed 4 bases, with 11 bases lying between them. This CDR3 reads CASSSAGAGNTIYF. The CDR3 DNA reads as TGTGCCAGCAGTTCCGCAGGGGCCGGAAACACCATATATTTT.

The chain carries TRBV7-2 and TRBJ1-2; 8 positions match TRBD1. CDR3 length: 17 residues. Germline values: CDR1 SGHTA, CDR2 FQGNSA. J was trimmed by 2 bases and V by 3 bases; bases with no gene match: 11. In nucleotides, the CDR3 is TGTGCCAGCAGCTTTCAGCTCAGGGGGCCCCTGAACTATGGCTACACCTTC. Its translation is CASSFQLRGPLNYGYTF.